The 9 T cell receptor beta chains reported below all come from one sample, sequenced in a study of blood T cell repertoires in COVID-19. The assay was immunoSEQ multiplex PCR, and TCRdb's table has in-frame clones only and misses some. The table shows about 130,000 clones, with approximately 83% occurring only once. Sequencing was done on a sample of peripheral blood. The receptors were gathered from a woman aged 45 to 65 with acute or convalescent COVID-19.

For the CDR3, the DNA is TGTGCCAGCAGTCCCGGGACTAGCGGCACAGATACGCAGTATTTT. Protein sequence: CASSPGTSGTDTQYF. The rearrangement uses TRBV6-4 and TRBJ2-3; TRBD2 agrees at 10 bases. V gave up 5 bases and J gave up 1 base; unmatched junction bases: 3. The CDR3 is made up of 15 amino acids. Per germline, CDR1 MRHNA and CDR2 SNTAGT.

The chain employs TRBV12-2 and TRBJ1-6; the table's D call, TRBD1, has no DNA check behind it. TRBV12-2 is termed a pseudogene. The CDR3 is made up of 20 amino acids. The chain's CDR3 is CASRLAGLTGGCSYNSPLHF. The CDR3 DNA sequence: TGTGCAAGTCGCTTAGCGGGCTTGACAGGAGGATGCTCCTATAATTCACCCCTCCACTTT.

The chain recombines TRBV9 with TRBJ2-7; the match to TRBD2 covers 7 bases. This CDR3 region has 14 residues. V gave up 3 bases and J gave up 7 bases; unmatched junction bases: 10. From germline, CDR1 is SGDLS and CDR2 YYNGEE. CDR3 protein: CASSAPGRGGEQYF. The CDR3 DNA follows: TGTGCCAGCAGCGCCCCGGGGAGGGGAGGTGAGCAGTACTTC.

V usage is TRBV28 and J usage is TRBJ1-1; 10 bases agree with TRBD1. The V gene end was trimmed by 5 bases and the J gene end by 4 bases; junction bases not matched to a gene: 10. Germline values: CDR1 MDHEN, CDR2 SYDVKM. The CDR3 contains 16 residues. This CDR3 reads CASSPSGTGVITEAFF. The DNA of the CDR3 is TGTGCCAGCAGTCCATCCGGGACAGGGGTTATCACTGAAGCTTTCTTT.

This clone occurred once. The chain combines TRBV12-3 or TRBV12-4 with TRBJ1-3; a weak D match, TRBD1 (5 bases). This CDR3 has 13 amino acids. Trimming took 2 bases from V and 11 from J, leaving 13 bases between them. CDR3 protein: CASSLFLGAPIYF. CDR3 nucleotides: TGTGCCAGCAGTTTATTTTTAGGGGCCCCCATATATTTT.

This chain connects TRBV3-1 (or the pseudogene TRBV3-2) to TRBJ2-7; D may be TRBD2 (5 bases). V was shortened by 4 bases and J by 0 bases, with 10 bases between the two germline ends. CDR3 length: 14 residues. Germline V gene data show CDR1 as LGHDT and CDR2 as YNNKEL (reference sequence). This chain's CDR3 is CASSRETSSYEQYF. The CDR3 nucleotides are TGTGCCAGCAGCCGAGAAACTAGCTCCTACGAGCAGTACTTC.

The CDR3 reads CASSSWGHSSTDTQYF. In nucleotides, the CDR3 is TGTGCCAGCTCCTCTTGGGGGCACTCGAGCACAGATACGCAGTATTTT. This chain uses TRBV27 with TRBJ2-3; tentative D call: TRBD1 (6 bases). Deletions cut 8 bases from V and 0 bases from J, with 18 bases between. The CDR3 has 16 residues. In germline, CDR1 is MNHEY, CDR2 SMNVEV (reference sequence).

The genes are TRBV5-1 and TRBJ1-4; 7 nucleotides align to TRBD1. The J segment lost 1 base and the V segment lost 4 bases, leaving 7 bases of the junction unmatched. This CDR3 has 16 residues. Germline V gene lookup returns CDR1 SGHRS and CDR2 YFSETQ. The CDR3 sequence: CASSPRGRLTNEKLFF. Here the CDR3 DNA reads TGCGCCAGCAGCCCGAGGGGGCGATTAACTAATGAAAAACTGTTTTTT.

The rearrangement joins TRBV23-1 to TRBJ1-1; D may be TRBD1 (5 bases). TRBV23-1 is an ORF, with its function uncertain. The V and J ends lost 5 bases and 3 bases respectively, with 10 bases between them. This CDR3 region has 13 residues. CDR3 in amino acids: CASSNDSYTEAFF. CDR3 bases: TGCGCCAGCAGTAACGACAGCTACACTGAAGCTTTCTTT.